This T cell receptor (beta chain) was sequenced for a study of cytomegalovirus exposure and HLA in healthy donors. Primers included in the PCR were 60 Vbeta and 13 Jbeta primers. Data came from immunoSEQ multiplex PCR; TCRdb stores just in-frame clones and leaves some out. The sample totals around 190,000 clones. Germline loops: CDR1 GTSNPN, CDR2 SVGIG (reference sequence). The CDR3 covers 16 residues. Germline trimming cut 5 bases from V and 4 bases from J; bases unmatched to any gene: 16. V is TRBV30 and J is TRBJ2-7; 8 nucleotides match TRBD1. The receptor comes from a woman between 25 and 40 years old in good health and CMV-seropositive. The sequenced material came from PBMCs. As DNA, the CDR3 is TGTGCCTGGGCCGCCGCCCGGACAGGGAATATTTACGAGCAGTACTTC. Translating it yields CAWAAARTGNIYEQYF.